This T cell receptor (beta chain) was sequenced in a study of identical twins. Study-wide points: With beta out-of-frame sequences, excess sharing by twins was weaker. When twins shared out-of-frame alpha sequences, those sequences had excess low generation probability. Fewer insertions were carried by abundant cord blood beta clonotypes, but none was seen in memory repertoires.

TCRdb processed the 5' RACE reads anew with MiXCR; each CDR3 protein has one entry. Here the sample spans about 520,000 distinct CDR3 sequences, roughly a fifth being singletons. All donors comprised healthy Caucasians. Comment on this clonotype: Its antigen is as yet unknown.

In addition, the sample was reused for a study of T cells expressing NK-cell markers.

This receptor was obtained from a woman younger than 35 in good health. Sequences were obtained from CD4+ T cells sorted from blood.

The CDR3 protein is CASSSPETSIDEQFF. In DNA, the CDR3 is TGTGCCAGCAGTAGCCCTGAGACTAGTATCGATGAGCAGTTCTTC. This chain uses TRBV25-1 with TRBJ2-1; possibly TRBD2 for D (6 bases). V lost 5 bases and J lost 8, with 19 bases in between. This CDR3 comprises 15 residues. Germline values: CDR1 MGHDK, CDR2 SYGVNS.